A selection of T cell receptor beta chains follows, all from one sample in a study of control samples from healthy donors and cancer patients. Sequenced by immunoSEQ multiplex PCR; TCRdb stores in-frame clones only, minus some. The data hold approximately 120,000 clones, with around nine tenths observed a single time. What was sequenced was blood. The receptor source for this set is a human donor in good health. The donor label of this sample is uncertain. CDR3s include the opening cysteine and the closing phenylalanine or tryptophan. A D gene is named only where the DNA matches it firmly. Some rows have no size entry. The others give once, few or many, or a class for an expanded clone.

clone_size: once
d_call: NA
v_call: TRBV5-8
j_call: TRBJ1-2
cdr3_nt: TGTGCCAGCAGGCCTGCAGGGTATGGCTACACCTTC
cdr3_aa: CASRPAGYGYTF

clone_size: NA
d_call: TRBD1
v_call: TRBV19
j_call: TRBJ2-3
cdr3_nt: TGTGCCAGTAGTATAGGACAGGGGTCTCGAGGAGATACGCAGTATTTT
cdr3_aa: CASSIGQGSRGDTQYF

clone_size: NA
d_call: TRBD1
v_call: TRBV27
j_call: TRBJ2-7
cdr3_nt: TGTGCCAGCAGTGGGGACAGTTACGAGCAGTACTTC
cdr3_aa: CASSGDSYEQYF

clone_size: once
d_call: NA
v_call: TRBV11-2
j_call: TRBJ2-3
cdr3_nt: TGTGCCAGCAGCTTCACCCCGGGACGGACGGTCACAGATACGCAGTATTTT
cdr3_aa: CASSFTPGRTVTDTQYF

clone_size: NA
d_call: NA
v_call: TRBV28
j_call: TRBJ1-3
cdr3_nt: TGTGCCAGCAGTTCCCTGGGACTGGCGAGCTCTGGAAACACCATATATTTT
cdr3_aa: CASSSLGLASSGNTIYF

clone_size: NA
d_call: NA
v_call: TRBV20-1
j_call: TRBJ1-3
cdr3_nt: TGCAGTGCTAGCTCTGGAAACACCATATATTTT
cdr3_aa: CSASSGNTIYF

clone_size: NA
d_call: TRBD1
v_call: TRBV24-1
j_call: TRBJ2-3
cdr3_nt: TGTGCCACCAGACAGGGGGCCACAGATACGCAGTATTTT
cdr3_aa: CATRQGATDTQYF

clone_size: NA
d_call: TRBD1
v_call: TRBV2
j_call: TRBJ1-2
cdr3_nt: TGTGCCAGCAGCGCTGGGACAGCTAACTATGGCTACACCTTC
cdr3_aa: CASSAGTANYGYTF

clone_size: NA
d_call: NA
v_call: TRBV11-2
j_call: TRBJ1-3
cdr3_nt: TGTGCCAGCAGCTTAGAGAGGACACGTCGAAACACCATATATTTT
cdr3_aa: CASSLERTRRNTIYF

clone_size: NA
d_call: NA
v_call: TRBV6-5
j_call: TRBJ1-5
cdr3_nt: TGTGCCAGCACCAAAATCGAAGGAAATCAGCCCCAGCATTTT
cdr3_aa: CASTKIEGNQPQHF

clone_size: NA
d_call: NA
v_call: TRBV7-9
j_call: TRBJ2-1
cdr3_nt: TGTGCCAGCAGCCACCCGGGCTGGGATGAGCAGTTCTTC
cdr3_aa: CASSHPGWDEQFF

clone_size: NA
d_call: NA
v_call: TRBV24-1
j_call: TRBJ2-2
cdr3_nt: TGTGCCACCAGTGATACCTCGGCCGCAACCGGGGAGCTGTTTTTT
cdr3_aa: CATSDTSAATGELFF

clone_size: NA
d_call: NA
v_call: TRBV5-1
j_call: TRBJ1-1
cdr3_nt: TGCGCCAGCAGCCCGGACGGGGGCCCAGGGACTGAAGCTTTCTTT
cdr3_aa: CASSPDGGPGTEAFF

clone_size: NA
d_call: TRBD1
v_call: TRBV6-5
j_call: TRBJ2-7
cdr3_nt: TGTGCCAGCAGGACAGGGCCGCACTACGAGCAGTACTTC
cdr3_aa: CASRTGPHYEQYF

clone_size: NA
d_call: NA
v_call: TRBV28
j_call: TRBJ1-5
cdr3_nt: TGTGCCAGCTTCGGACGGCGAAATAGCAATCAGCCCCAGCATTTT
cdr3_aa: CASFGRRNSNQPQHF

clone_size: once
d_call: NA
v_call: TRBV6-4
j_call: TRBJ1-1
cdr3_nt: TGTGCCAGCAGTGAGACAGTTCTCTCCGAAGCTTTCTTT
cdr3_aa: CASSETVLSEAFF

clone_size: NA
d_call: TRBD1
v_call: TRBV20-1
j_call: TRBJ2-2
cdr3_nt: TGCAGTGCTAGTAAACTACCGGGACAGGATTCCGGGGAGCTGTTTTTT
cdr3_aa: CSASKLPGQDSGELFF

clone_size: NA
d_call: TRBD1
v_call: TRBV10-3
j_call: TRBJ2-7
cdr3_nt: TGTGCCATCAGTGACGGGACAGGGGCTCTGGAGCAGTACTTC
cdr3_aa: CAISDGTGALEQYF

clone_size: NA
d_call: NA
v_call: TRBV7-2
j_call: TRBJ1-5
cdr3_nt: TGTGCCAGCAGCTTAGATTTGAGACAGCCCCAGCATTTT
cdr3_aa: CASSLDLRQPQHF

clone_size: NA
d_call: NA
v_call: TRBV6-2/TRBV6-3
j_call: TRBJ1-6
cdr3_nt: TGTGCCAGCAGCAACGGTAGGGGCAGCTCCTATAATTCACCCCTCCACTTT
cdr3_aa: CASSNGRGSSYNSPLHF

clone_size: NA
d_call: NA
v_call: TRBV5-1
j_call: TRBJ1-5
cdr3_nt: TGCGCCAGCAGCTTGGAGCGGCAGCCGAATCAGCCCCAGCATTTT
cdr3_aa: CASSLERQPNQPQHF

clone_size: NA
d_call: NA
v_call: TRBV6-5
j_call: TRBJ1-1
cdr3_nt: TGTGCCAGCAGAGCTGGAGGGGTCACTGAAGCTTTCTTT
cdr3_aa: CASRAGGVTEAFF

clone_size: NA
d_call: TRBD1
v_call: TRBV6-1
j_call: TRBJ1-5
cdr3_nt: TGTGCCAGCAGTGAAACATCGGGACAGGGGTATCAGCCCCAGCATTTT
cdr3_aa: CASSETSGQGYQPQHF

clone_size: NA
d_call: TRBD2
v_call: TRBV6-4
j_call: TRBJ2-1
cdr3_nt: TGTGCCAGCATTAGACTAGCGGGGTACAATGAGCAGTTCTTC
cdr3_aa: CASIRLAGYNEQFF

clone_size: NA
d_call: NA
v_call: TRBV6-5
j_call: TRBJ1-3
cdr3_nt: TGTGCCAGCAGGGCCGGGACTTCTGGAAACACCATATATTTT
cdr3_aa: CASRAGTSGNTIYF

clone_size: NA
d_call: NA
v_call: TRBV13
j_call: TRBJ1-1
cdr3_nt: TGTGCCAGCAGCCGACTATCAGGGACCACTGAAGCTTTCTTT
cdr3_aa: CASSRLSGTTEAFF

clone_size: NA
d_call: NA
v_call: TRBV7-2
j_call: TRBJ2-5
cdr3_nt: TGTGCCAGCAGCTTAGTGGTGGGGGAGACCCAGTACTTC
cdr3_aa: CASSLVVGETQYF

clone_size: NA
d_call: TRBD1
v_call: TRBV28
j_call: TRBJ1-1
cdr3_nt: TGTGCCAGCACCACAGACAGGGGGCACACTGAAGCTTTCTTT
cdr3_aa: CASTTDRGHTEAFF

clone_size: NA
d_call: NA
v_call: TRBV12-5
j_call: TRBJ1-3
cdr3_nt: TGTGCTAGTGGTTTGGAGTACAACACCATATATTTT
cdr3_aa: CASGLEYNTIYF

clone_size: NA
d_call: NA
v_call: TRBV18
j_call: TRBJ1-5
cdr3_nt: TGTGCCAGCTCACCCTCCGACAATCAGCCCCAGCATTTT
cdr3_aa: CASSPSDNQPQHF

clone_size: NA
d_call: TRBD1
v_call: TRBV7-9
j_call: TRBJ2-3
cdr3_nt: TGTGCCAGCAGACAGGGGGGCACAGATACGCAGTATTTT
cdr3_aa: CASRQGGTDTQYF

clone_size: NA
d_call: TRBD1
v_call: TRBV27
j_call: TRBJ2-3
cdr3_nt: TGTGCCAGCAGTTACCGGGACAGGGGGCTCCCAGATACGCAGTATTTT
cdr3_aa: CASSYRDRGLPDTQYF

clone_size: NA
d_call: NA
v_call: TRBV6-1
j_call: TRBJ1-2
cdr3_nt: TGTGCCAGCAGTGAAGGAGGGGGGCGGATCTATGGCTACACCTTC
cdr3_aa: CASSEGGGRIYGYTF

clone_size: NA
d_call: NA
v_call: TRBV28
j_call: TRBJ1-2
cdr3_nt: TGTGCCAGCAGAGGGCTGATCTATGGCTACACCTTC
cdr3_aa: CASRGLIYGYTF

clone_size: NA
d_call: NA
v_call: TRBV29-1
j_call: TRBJ1-1
cdr3_nt: TGCAGCGTTAGGACTCTTAACACTGAAGCTTTCTTT
cdr3_aa: CSVRTLNTEAFF

clone_size: NA
d_call: TRBD1
v_call: TRBV18
j_call: TRBJ2-7
cdr3_nt: TGTGCCAGCTCAACCGGGACAGGGTCCTACGAGCAGTACTTC
cdr3_aa: CASSTGTGSYEQYF

clone_size: NA
d_call: NA
v_call: TRBV27
j_call: TRBJ2-2
cdr3_nt: TGTGCCAGCAGCCGCTTGTCGTCAGGAGCGAACACCGGGGAGCTGTTTTTT
cdr3_aa: CASSRLSSGANTGELFF

clone_size: NA
d_call: NA
v_call: TRBV3-1/TRBV3-2
j_call: TRBJ2-5
cdr3_nt: TGTGCCAGCAGCCAAGAGTTTATCCAAGAGACCCAGTACTTC
cdr3_aa: CASSQEFIQETQYF

clone_size: NA
d_call: NA
v_call: TRBV7-2
j_call: TRBJ2-3
cdr3_nt: TGTGCCAGCAGCCCGTTTGCGGGCCCCACAGATACGCAGTATTTT
cdr3_aa: CASSPFAGPTDTQYF

clone_size: NA
d_call: NA
v_call: TRBV19
j_call: TRBJ1-2
cdr3_nt: TGTGCCAGTAGTGCGACTGTAGCTAACTATGGCTACACCTTC
cdr3_aa: CASSATVANYGYTF

clone_size: NA
d_call: NA
v_call: TRBV30
j_call: TRBJ1-4
cdr3_nt: TGTGCCTGGAGTGTACGTATTGATGAAAAACTGTTTTTT
cdr3_aa: CAWSVRIDEKLFF

clone_size: NA
d_call: NA
v_call: TRBV5-1
j_call: TRBJ1-6
cdr3_nt: TGCGCCAGCCAATTCGACAGGTTGGCACCCCTCCACTTT
cdr3_aa: CASQFDRLAPLHF

clone_size: NA
d_call: NA
v_call: TRBV18
j_call: TRBJ2-1
cdr3_nt: TGTGCCAGCTCACCCGACAGGACCTCCTACAATGAGCAGTTCTTC
cdr3_aa: CASSPDRTSYNEQFF

clone_size: few
d_call: NA
v_call: TRBV19
j_call: TRBJ2-2
cdr3_nt: TGTGCCAGTACGGTGCGGGCAGCGAACACCGGGGAGCTGTTTTTT
cdr3_aa: CASTVRAANTGELFF

clone_size: NA
d_call: NA
v_call: TRBV27
j_call: TRBJ1-1
cdr3_nt: TGTGCCAGCAGTTTATCGGCGAACACTGAAGCTTTCTTT
cdr3_aa: CASSLSANTEAFF

clone_size: NA
d_call: NA
v_call: TRBV9
j_call: TRBJ2-3
cdr3_nt: TGTGCCAGCAGGTCGGAGGGAAGCACAGATACGCAGTATTTT
cdr3_aa: CASRSEGSTDTQYF

clone_size: once
d_call: TRBD1
v_call: TRBV10-3
j_call: TRBJ2-1
cdr3_nt: TGTGCCATCAGTGATACAACAGGGGGCGATGAGCAGTTCTTC
cdr3_aa: CAISDTTGGDEQFF

clone_size: NA
d_call: NA
v_call: TRBV28
j_call: TRBJ1-6
cdr3_nt: TGTGCCAGCAGTGAATCGGGTATTCGGGGTAATTCACCCCTCCACTTT
cdr3_aa: CASSESGIRGNSPLHF

clone_size: NA
d_call: NA
v_call: TRBV24-1
j_call: TRBJ2-7
cdr3_nt: TGTGCCACCAGTGTAATGCGCTACGAGCAGTACTTC
cdr3_aa: CATSVMRYEQYF

clone_size: NA
d_call: NA
v_call: TRBV30
j_call: TRBJ2-3
cdr3_nt: TGTGCCTGGCAAACCGGGGGCACAGATACGCAGTATTTT
cdr3_aa: CAWQTGGTDTQYF

clone_size: NA
d_call: NA
v_call: TRBV6-1
j_call: TRBJ2-3
cdr3_nt: TGTGCCAGCAGCGAACAAAGTGGACGCTCCTATTCAGATACGCAGTATTTT
cdr3_aa: CASSEQSGRSYSDTQYF

clone_size: NA
d_call: NA
v_call: TRBV7-9
j_call: TRBJ1-3
cdr3_nt: TGTGCCAGCAGCTCAGGATTCTCTGGAAACACCATATATTTT
cdr3_aa: CASSSGFSGNTIYF

clone_size: NA
d_call: TRBD1
v_call: TRBV24-1
j_call: TRBJ1-2
cdr3_nt: TGTGCCACCAGTGACCAGGGGACAGGCTATGGCTACACCTTC
cdr3_aa: CATSDQGTGYGYTF

clone_size: NA
d_call: NA
v_call: TRBV19
j_call: TRBJ1-2
cdr3_nt: TGTGCCAGTAGTATCGGGGGGGCTGGGGGCTACACCTTC
cdr3_aa: CASSIGGAGGYTF

clone_size: NA
d_call: NA
v_call: TRBV7-8
j_call: TRBJ1-2
cdr3_nt: TGTGCCAGCAGCTTAGGTGGGGGGGCTAACTATGGCTACACCTTC
cdr3_aa: CASSLGGGANYGYTF